The clone carrying this T cell receptor (beta chain) was counted at least ten times. Its cognate antigen is unknown. Unique molecular identifiers were in the cDNA, with template-switch universal primer binding. MiXCR was run by TCRdb on the 5' RACE reads, yielding one entry per CDR3 protein. This sample has 500,000 to 550,000 distinct CDR3 sequences, with approximately 22% found just once. Germline values: CDR1 DFQATT, CDR2 SNEGSKA (reference sequence). This CDR3 is 17 amino acids long. With 5 bases clipped from V and 8 bases from J, the junction kept 17 bases outside the gene matches. The data stem from a study of identical twins. Study-level points and caveats: Twin pairs had excess sharing that was weaker in beta out-of-frame sequences.

The same sample was also studied in work on T cells expressing NK-cell markers. As that study records: The study sequenced eight donors, seven HCMV-seropositive and one seronegative. The use of an anti-gamma-delta TCR antibody, which was added in several experiments, restricted sorting to T cells expressing alpha-beta TCR.

The gene calls are TRBV20-1 and TRBJ2-2; 10 bases map to TRBD2. Sequencing was carried out using CD4+ T cells sorted from blood. This clonotype was obtained from a woman between 18 and 29 years old in good health. The chain's CDR3 is CSAQGQAMTSGRGELFF. The DNA for the CDR3 is TGCAGTGCTCAGGGGCAGGCGATGACTAGCGGGCGGGGGGAGCTGTTTTTT.